These T cell receptor beta chains were read from a single sample in a study of T-cell reconstitution after alpha-beta-depleted transplantation in children. TCRdb itself ran the PCR reads through MiXCR, one entry per CDR3 protein. The sample includes 400,000 to 500,000 distinct CDR3 sequences, 11% of them seen just once. The source was PBMCs from the stem cell graft donor, collected from the stem cell graft. The receptors derive from a human donor who donated a stem cell graft to a child with acute myeloid leukemia. Each CDR3 is given with its conserved first and last residue. The D gene is left open where the match is weak.

CDR3	D	length	V	J
CASSQQGAGMNQPQHF	TRBD1	16	TRBV4-3	TRBJ1-5
CASSQEPSGSTDTQYF	TRBD2	16	TRBV4-2	TRBJ2-3
CAISDLVDRGYGYTF	TRBD1	15	TRBV10-3	TRBJ1-2
CASSMGEDFYNEQFF	NA	15	TRBV5-1	TRBJ2-1
CASSFTTGGGEQYF	NA	14	TRBV7-2	TRBJ2-7
CASSSSGGRSYNEQFF	TRBD2	16	TRBV11-2	TRBJ2-1
CASSPKGEEEETQYF	NA	15	TRBV5-1	TRBJ2-5
CASSLRRGSSTDTQYF	NA	16	TRBV5-1	TRBJ2-3
CASSLAPQGAYEQYF	TRBD1	15	TRBV12-3/TRBV12-4	TRBJ2-7
CSARGLLPFSTDTQYF	NA	16	TRBV20-1	TRBJ2-3
CAISESIRGETQYF	NA	14	TRBV10-3	TRBJ2-5
CASGFDSLQPQHF	NA	13	TRBV12-5	TRBJ1-5
CASSMTSGGGNEQFF	TRBD2	15	TRBV5-1	TRBJ2-1
CASSLAPIYEQYF	NA	13	TRBV5-1	TRBJ2-7
CATSRDVGLTYNEQFF	NA	16	TRBV15	TRBJ2-1
CASSFLAGGFQETQYF	TRBD2	16	TRBV7-8	TRBJ2-5
CASSLRDRAYEQYF	NA	14	TRBV7-2	TRBJ2-7
CATWTGWNTGELFF	TRBD1	14	TRBV12-3/TRBV12-4	TRBJ2-2
CASSIEGTASETQYF	NA	15	TRBV5-1	TRBJ2-5
CAGAEAYEQYF	NA	11	TRBV7-3	TRBJ2-7
CASSPRDSNTGELFF	TRBD1	15	TRBV18	TRBJ2-2
CASSYPGQGNYGYTF	TRBD1	15	TRBV6-5	TRBJ1-2
CATRPKQKRETYNEQFF	TRBD2	17	TRBV7-7	TRBJ2-1
CSVGSTGSGYTF	NA	12	TRBV29-1	TRBJ1-2
CASSLEGVTQYF	NA	12	TRBV21-1	TRBJ2-5
CASSLAFLRGVEQFF	NA	15	TRBV7-2	TRBJ2-1
CASSFPGQQREQYF	TRBD1	14	TRBV11-1	TRBJ2-7
CASNQGGQETQYF	NA	13	TRBV5-1	TRBJ2-5
CASTSWDEQFF	NA	11	TRBV6-6	TRBJ2-1
CATLTSGGPQETQYF	TRBD2	15	TRBV10-3	TRBJ2-5
CASSYSTGPSTDTQYF	TRBD1	16	TRBV6-5	TRBJ2-3
CAWSRRGTLLNIQYF	NA	15	TRBV30	TRBJ2-4
CAWSVGGGYEKLFF	NA	14	TRBV30	TRBJ1-4
CATGATGGPQYF	TRBD1	12	TRBV15	TRBJ2-7
CSALRGLNYGYTF	TRBD1	13	TRBV20-1	TRBJ1-2
CSVDIGPAQGTQYF	NA	14	TRBV29-1	TRBJ2-5
CASSGYGTDQETQYF	TRBD1	15	TRBV5-1	TRBJ2-5
CASSSPGTGALPFTGELFF	TRBD1	19	TRBV5-1	TRBJ2-2
CASGLAGAAEAFF	NA	13	TRBV12-5	TRBJ1-1
CSAIPGGPREGSDTQYF	TRBD2	17	TRBV20-1	TRBJ2-3
CASSLKVPWGPQETQYF	NA	17	TRBV5-1	TRBJ2-5
CATSSGVNTEAFF	NA	13	TRBV15	TRBJ1-1
CASSKGGQGNQPQHF	NA	15	TRBV21-1	TRBJ1-5
CASGSPDRVSTGELFF	NA	16	TRBV12-5	TRBJ2-2
CASSLERVGLTGELFF	NA	16	TRBV5-1	TRBJ2-2
CASSLEDSSGNTIYF	NA	15	TRBV7-6	TRBJ1-3
CASSFEESSYNSPLHF	NA	16	TRBV5-1	TRBJ1-6
CASSPYRGQLTGELFF	TRBD1	16	TRBV5-1	TRBJ2-2